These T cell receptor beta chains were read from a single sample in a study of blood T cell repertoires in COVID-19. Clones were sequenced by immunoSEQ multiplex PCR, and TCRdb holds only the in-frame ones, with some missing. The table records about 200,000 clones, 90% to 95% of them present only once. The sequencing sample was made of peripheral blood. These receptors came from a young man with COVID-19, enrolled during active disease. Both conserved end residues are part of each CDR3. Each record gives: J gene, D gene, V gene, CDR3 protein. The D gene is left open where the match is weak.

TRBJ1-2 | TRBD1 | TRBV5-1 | CASSSGTAYGYTF
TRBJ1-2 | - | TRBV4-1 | CASSQYIGHYGYTF
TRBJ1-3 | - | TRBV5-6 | CASNRFGNTIYF
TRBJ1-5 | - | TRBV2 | CASSGAAAYSNQPQHF
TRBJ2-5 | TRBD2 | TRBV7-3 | CASSPGTSGVAETQYF
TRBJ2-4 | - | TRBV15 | CATSRKTMLQYF
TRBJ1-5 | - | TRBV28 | CASSLNPEGDGNQPQHF
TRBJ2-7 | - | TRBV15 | CATSRDRGIYEQYF
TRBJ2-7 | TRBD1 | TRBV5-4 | CASKTRDSLTYEQYF
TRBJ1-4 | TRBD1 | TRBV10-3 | CASGDRVGEKLFF
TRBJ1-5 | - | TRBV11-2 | CASSLEGGKEQPQHF
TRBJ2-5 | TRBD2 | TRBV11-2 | CASSRLAGGRGRETQYF
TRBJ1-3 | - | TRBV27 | CASSFRAGNTIYF
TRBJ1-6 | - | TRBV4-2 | CASSLGRGNSPLHF
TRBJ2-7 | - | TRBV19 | CASSRPGSYEQYF
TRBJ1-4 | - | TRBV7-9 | CASGDFLGEKLFF
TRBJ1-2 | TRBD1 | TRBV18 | CASSLGQGKEGYTF
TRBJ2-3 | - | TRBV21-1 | CASSITGTGVTDTQYF
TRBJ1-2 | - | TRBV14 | CASSTRQTLYGYTF
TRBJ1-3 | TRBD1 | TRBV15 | CATSRERVRGRDGTIYF
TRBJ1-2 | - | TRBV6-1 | CASSDPTTGGYTF
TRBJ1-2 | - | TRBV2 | CASTFTGIDGYTF
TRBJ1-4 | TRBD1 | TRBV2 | CASSGPLRDSGEKLFF
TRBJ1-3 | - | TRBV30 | CAWSVGMEGNTIYF
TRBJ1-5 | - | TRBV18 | CASSPLGMREQPQHF
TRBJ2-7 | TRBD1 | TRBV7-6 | CASSLAEGQGLLYF
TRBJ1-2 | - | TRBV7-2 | CASSFYAGYGYTF
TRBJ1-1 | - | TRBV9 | CASSVRGTGTEAFF
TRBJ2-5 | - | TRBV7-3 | CASSLADQETQYF
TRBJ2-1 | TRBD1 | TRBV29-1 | CSVVSGTGGNEQFF
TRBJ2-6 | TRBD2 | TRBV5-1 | CASSLALAGTGGANVLTF
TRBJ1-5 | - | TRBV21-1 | CASSKGDRGLQPQHF
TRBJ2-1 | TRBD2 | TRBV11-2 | CASSPRTSGGGNEQFF
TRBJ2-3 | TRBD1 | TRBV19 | CASSMNGPDRGLYF
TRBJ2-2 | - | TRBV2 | CASSDRGVGTGELFF
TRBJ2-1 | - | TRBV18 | CASSRAAPPGDEQFF
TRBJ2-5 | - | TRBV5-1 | CASSLRPGAETQYF
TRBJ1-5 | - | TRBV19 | CASSATSLLYQPQHF
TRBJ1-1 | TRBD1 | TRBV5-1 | CASSIDRGSTEAFF
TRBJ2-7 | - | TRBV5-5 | CASSLTAGLSYEQYF
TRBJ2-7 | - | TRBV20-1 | CSASSGHEQYF
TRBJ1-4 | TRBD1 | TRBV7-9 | CASSLPGQLVNEKLFF
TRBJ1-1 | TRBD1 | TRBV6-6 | CASSPTGTTEAFF
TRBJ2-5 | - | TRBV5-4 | CASSFRGRETQYF
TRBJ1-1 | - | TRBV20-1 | CSARGYTEAFF
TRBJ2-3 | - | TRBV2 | CASTALGGGGTDTQYF
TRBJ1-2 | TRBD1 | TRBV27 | CASSSPRGGQGNYGYTF
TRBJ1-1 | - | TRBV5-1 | CASSLVTGNTEAFF
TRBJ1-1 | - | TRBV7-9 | CASSSRTGKVRISTEAFF
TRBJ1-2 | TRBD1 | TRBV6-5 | CASRQGWGYGYTF
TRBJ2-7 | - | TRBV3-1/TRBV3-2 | CASSMGGSHEQYF
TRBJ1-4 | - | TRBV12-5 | CASGLVVTGNNEKLFF
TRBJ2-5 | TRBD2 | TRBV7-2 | CASSLRPSGGFQETQYF
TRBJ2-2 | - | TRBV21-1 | CASSAEGVFGTAPPELFF
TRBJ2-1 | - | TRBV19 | CASSINPGGANEQFF